Listed here is a single T cell receptor (beta chain). The data stem from a study of T cell changes during pregnancy in multiple sclerosis. Per the germline V gene, CDR1 is MNHNY and CDR2 is SVGAGI (reference sequence). Trimming shortened V by 3 bases and J by 3 bases, and 14 bases separated the two germline ends. The CDR3 consists of 15 residues. This table comes from immunoSEQ multiplex PCR, and its TCRdb copy is limited to in-frame clones, with some not included. The sample lists about 57,000 clones, 70% to 90% seen once, with 0.38% in the top ten. The TCR was taken from a female donor with multiple sclerosis, enrolled in a pregnancy study. The rearrangement links TRBV6-6 to TRBJ1-2; no definite D call. Sequenced here: CD4+ T cells from peripheral blood mononuclear cells, sampled in the third trimester of pregnancy. The CDR3 here is CASSYSQASDYGYTF. The CDR3 DNA reads as TGTGCCAGCAGTTATAGTCAGGCCTCAGACTATGGCTACACCTTC.